Each of the 17 T cell receptor beta chains below was sequenced from the same sample in a study of blood T cell repertoires in COVID-19. The table came from immunoSEQ multiplex PCR; TCRdb's copy has only in-frame clones and leaves some out. The sample records tens of thousands of clones, approximately 87% being singletons. The sequencing input was peripheral blood. All receptors derive from a human donor in a cohort sampled during active COVID-19.

The chain carries TRBV6-5 and TRBJ1-2, with 7 bases lining up with TRBD1. Trimming at V came to 6 bases and at J to 2 bases, leaving 9 bases not matched to a gene. Germline-derived CDR1 and CDR2 are MNHEY and SVGAGI. The CDR3 is made up of 15 amino acids. CDR3: CASSSGQRANYGYTF. In nucleotides, the CDR3 is TGTGCCAGCAGCTCGGGACAGAGAGCCAACTATGGCTACACCTTC.

The V call is TRBV6-2 or TRBV6-3, the J call TRBJ2-2; possible D gene TRBD1, 6 bases. The V gene lost 5 bases and the J gene lost 4 bases, with 17 bases spanning the gap. CDR1 and CDR2 (germline): MNHEY, SVGEGT. CDR3 size: 16 residues. The CDR3 here is CASSHRGGQATGELFF. The CDR3 bases are TGTGCCAGCAGTCACCGTGGGGGACAAGCCACCGGGGAGCTGTTTTTT.

This rearrangement joins TRBV10-2 to TRBJ2-3, with a possible D match to TRBD2 (6 bases). This CDR3 comprises 17 residues. Trimming removed 4 bases at V and 1 base at J, with 18 bases between. In germline, CDR1 is WSHSY, CDR2 SAAADI. For the CDR3, the DNA is TGCGCCAGCAGTGGGGGGGTTAGGGGACCACGCACAGATACGCAGTATTTT. This gives the protein CASSGGVRGPRTDTQYF.

The DNA of the CDR3 is TGTGCCAGCAGTTTACGCCCTTCTGGGCAGGGGATTCGGTATGGCTACACCTTC. It yields the protein CASSLRPSGQGIRYGYTF. The V and J genes are TRBV27 and TRBJ1-2, with D perhaps matching TRBD1 (6 bases). Germline values: CDR1 MNHEY, CDR2 SMNVEV (reference sequence). Trimming stripped 2 bases from V and 5 bases from J, with 24 bases between. The CDR3 consists of 18 residues.

J is TRBJ1-5 and V is TRBV7-2; weak D call: TRBD1 (6 bases). V shed 0 bases and J shed 6 bases, with 9 bases lying between them. Germline CDR1 is SGHTA and CDR2 is FQGNSA. This CDR3 is 14 amino acids long. The CDR3 loop reads CASSLARGTQPQHF. The CDR3 coding sequence is TGTGCCAGCAGCTTAGCCAGGGGAACTCAGCCCCAGCATTTT.

This clone was seen just once. This chain uses TRBV5-1 with TRBJ2-5, with a weak D call TRBD1 (5 bases). The germline CDR1 and CDR2 sequences are SGHRS and YFSETQ. The CDR3 covers 12 residues. Trimming shortened V by 4 bases and J by 10 bases, and 14 bases separated the two germline ends. CDR3 residues: CASSLEDTNQYF. Here the CDR3 DNA reads TGCGCCAGCAGCCTAGAGGACACAAACCAGTACTTC.

Here the CDR3 reads CASRRDRVAYTEAFF. Written as DNA, the CDR3 is TGTGCCAGCAGGCGGGACAGGGTGGCGTACACTGAAGCTTTCTTT. V is TRBV6-5 and J is TRBJ1-1; 9 nucleotides align to TRBD1. This CDR3 is 15 amino acids long. Germline V CDR1 and CDR2: MNHEY, SVGAGI. J was trimmed by 3 bases and V by 6 bases; bases with no gene match: 8.

With respect to this clone: Other DNA variants within this sample encode the same CDR3. The chain combines TRBV7-3 with TRBJ1-1; no firm D call. Germline V CDR1 and CDR2: SGHTA, FQGTGA. The CDR3 consists of 14 residues. The V and J ends lost 0 bases and 2 bases respectively, with 7 bases between them. This CDR3 reads CASSLTGGNTEAFF. In nucleotides, the CDR3 is TGTGCCAGCAGCTTAACAGGAGGAAACACTGAAGCTTTCTTT.

The chain is built from TRBV5-4 and TRBJ2-3; a possible D gene is TRBD1 (6 bases). Germline V gives CDR1 SGHNT, CDR2 YYREEE (reference sequence). The germline V and J ends were trimmed by 4 bases and 0 bases, with 12 bases remaining between them. The CDR3 is 15 residues long. CDR3 sequence (DNA): TGTGCCAGCAGCGCCCGGCAGGGGAGCACAGATACGCAGTATTTT. Translation: CASSARQGSTDTQYF. The full variable domain, with the rest looked up from reference TRBV5-4 and TRBJ2-3, is ETGVTQSPTHLIKTRGQQVTLRCSSQSGHNTVSWYQQALGQGPQFIFQYYREEENGRGNFPPRFSGLQFPNYSSELNVNALELDDSALYLCASSARQGSTDTQYFGPGTRLTVL.

CDR3 amino acids: CASSLRQRDIQYF. CDR3 nucleotides: TGTGCCAGCAGCTTAAGGCAGCGAGACATTCAGTACTTC. This rearrangement joins TRBV7-3 to TRBJ2-4, with unresolved D. V dropped 1 base and J dropped 8 bases, with 9 bases sitting between them. CDR1 is SGHTA, CDR2 FQGTGA, per germline. The CDR3 loop spans 13 amino acids.

The V gene is TRBV4-1, the J gene TRBJ1-2; possibly TRBD1 for D (6 bases). The CDR3 has 15 amino acids. The germline CDR1 and CDR2 sequences are MGHRA and YSYEKL. V was trimmed by 0 bases and J by 4 bases, leaving 12 bases between them. The chain's CDR3 is CASSQETGQLYGYTF. CDR3 coding DNA: TGCGCCAGCAGCCAAGAAACCGGACAGCTCTATGGCTACACCTTC.

The chain recombines TRBV29-1 with TRBJ1-4, with TRBD1 matching over 9 bases. CDR3 size: 14 residues. Germline trimming cut 4 bases from V and 7 bases from J; bases unmatched to any gene: 7. CDR1 SQVTM and CDR2 ANQGSEA come from the germline V gene. The CDR3 region has the DNA TGCAGCGTTGGACAGGGGGGTTGGTGTGAAAAACTGTTTTTT. Residues: CSVGQGGWCEKLFF.

This sequence joins TRBV7-9 and TRBJ2-3, with 8 bases lining up with TRBD2. This CDR3 has 15 amino acids. Germline V gives CDR1 SEHNR, CDR2 FQNEAQ (reference sequence). The ends lost 4 bases at V and 1 base at J; junction bases unmatched: 4. CDR3 protein: CASSSGLAGTDTQYF. The DNA for the CDR3 is TGTGCCAGCAGCTCAGGACTAGCTGGCACAGATACGCAGTATTTT.

This clone was found a few times. This sequence joins TRBV4-3 and TRBJ2-7, with D maybe TRBD1 (6 bases). The V end was cut by 0 bases, the J end by 2 bases, with 11 bases between. The CDR3 totals 15 residues. Germline V gives CDR1 LGHNA, CDR2 YSLEER. This CDR3 reads CASSQEGAWPYEQYF. The CDR3 coding sequence is TGCGCCAGCAGCCAAGAGGGGGCTTGGCCCTACGAGCAGTACTTC.

V is TRBV29-1 and J is TRBJ2-5, with 7 bases fitting TRBD1. The CDR3 totals 16 residues. V lost 5 bases, J lost 2 bases, and 14 bases stayed unmatched. Germline V CDR1 and CDR2: SQVTM, ANQGSEA. The CDR3 spells CSVRPRPPGQQETQYF. The CDR3 coding sequence is TGCAGCGTTAGACCCCGGCCCCCGGGACAGCAAGAGACCCAGTACTTC.

The genes are TRBV5-1 and TRBJ2-3, with TRBD2 identical over 13 bases. The CDR3 length is 18 residues. Germline V gene data show CDR1 as SGHRS and CDR2 as YFSETQ. The J segment lost 5 bases and the V segment lost 0 bases, leaving 9 bases of the junction unmatched. The CDR3 sequence: CASSLVKGTSGVQDTQYF. Here the CDR3 DNA reads TGCGCCAGCAGCTTGGTGAAAGGGACTAGCGGGGTTCAAGATACGCAGTATTTT.

The chain couples TRBV30 to TRBJ2-7, with D perhaps TRBD2 (6 bases). CDR1 and CDR2 (germline): GTSNPN, SVGIG (reference sequence). The CDR3 is made up of 11 amino acids. Trimming removed 5 bases at V and 7 bases at J, with 12 bases between. In DNA, the CDR3 is TGTGCCTGGGGCCCCGGGGGTGAGCAGTACTTC. It encodes CAWGPGGEQYF.